This TCR beta chain was recorded in a study of cytomegalovirus exposure and HLA in healthy donors. Primers included in the PCR were 60 Vbeta and 13 Jbeta primers. Measured with immunoSEQ multiplex PCR; TCRdb has only the in-frame clones, and not every one. The table lists around 36,000 clones, around 86% of them singletons, with roughly 10% in the top ten. Germline assignment: CDR1 LGHNA and CDR2 YSLEER. V was pared by 3 bases and J by 1 base, with 9 bases between. This CDR3 comprises 14 residues. This clone is classed as medium-sized. What it recognizes is unknown. Study conclusions and caveats: The study carried out a later analysis of TCR beta sequences. It associated roughly 17,000 of them with specific HLA alleles at a false discovery rate of 0.05. It has been reported that TCR beta sequences accurately predicted the HLA-A and HLA-B alleles of most subjects.

The chain joins TRBV4-3 to TRBJ2-5; unclear D gene. The sample consisted of PBMCs. The clonotype originates from a woman aged 40 to 50 in good health and CMV-seropositive. Written as DNA, the CDR3 is TGCGCCAGCAGCCACCTCTCCGGCCAAGAGACCCAGTACTTC. Translating it yields CASSHLSGQETQYF.